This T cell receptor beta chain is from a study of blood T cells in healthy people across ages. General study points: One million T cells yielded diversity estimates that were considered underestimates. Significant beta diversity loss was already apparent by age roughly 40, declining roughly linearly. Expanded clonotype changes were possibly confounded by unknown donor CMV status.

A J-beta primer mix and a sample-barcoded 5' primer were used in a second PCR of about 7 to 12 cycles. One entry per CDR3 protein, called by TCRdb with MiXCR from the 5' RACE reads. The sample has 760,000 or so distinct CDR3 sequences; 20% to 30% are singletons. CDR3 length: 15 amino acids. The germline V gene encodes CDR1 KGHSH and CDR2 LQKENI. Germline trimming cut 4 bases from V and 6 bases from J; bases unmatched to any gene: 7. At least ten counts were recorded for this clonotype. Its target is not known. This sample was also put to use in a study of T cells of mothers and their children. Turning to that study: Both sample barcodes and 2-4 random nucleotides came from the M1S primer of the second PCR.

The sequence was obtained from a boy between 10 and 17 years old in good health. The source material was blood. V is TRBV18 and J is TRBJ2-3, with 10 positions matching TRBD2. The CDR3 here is CASSLQRGGIDTQYF. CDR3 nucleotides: TGTGCCAGCTCACTTCAGCGGGGGGGTATCGATACGCAGTATTTT. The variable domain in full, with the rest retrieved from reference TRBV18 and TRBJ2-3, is NAGVMQNPRHLVRRRGQEARLRCSPMKGHSHVYWYRQLPEEGLKFMVYLQKENIIDESGMPKERFSAEFPKEGPSILRIQQVVRGDSAAYFCASSLQRGGIDTQYFGPGTRLTVL.